One sample yielded the 18 T cell receptor beta chains listed below, sequenced in a study of response to subunit inactivated influenza vaccine. TCRdb re-called the RT-PCR reads with MiXCR, one entry per CDR3 protein. The data contain approximately 530,000 distinct CDR3 sequences, approximately 7.7% of them singletons. This sample comprised PBMCs from blood, obtained approximately 25 months after vaccination. These receptors were collected from a man between 50 and 69 years old who received an inactivated influenza vaccine.

In its sample, this clonotype was seen a few times. Here the CDR3 reads CASTGMGGKINTIYF. The CDR3 DNA reads TGTGCCAGCACCGGAATGGGAGGGAAAATAAACACCATATATTTT. This chain uses TRBV7-9 with TRBJ1-3; no firm D call. CDR3 length equals 15 residues. CDR1 and CDR2 from the germline V gene are SEHNR and FQNEAQ (reference sequence). V lost 7 bases and J lost 6, with 19 bases in between.

This clonotype was detected a few times. The chain uses TRBV6-5 and TRBJ2-7; unclear D gene. Germline CDR1 is MNHEY and CDR2 is SVGAGI. Trimming left V 0 bases short and J 9 bases short, with 9 bases between. This CDR3 is built from 12 residues. The DNA for the CDR3 is TGTGCCAGCAGTTACTCTGGGCAGGCGCAGTACTTC. Translated, it gives CASSYSGQAQYF.

This clonotype showed up just a few times. The gene calls are TRBV4-2 and TRBJ2-7; D may be TRBD1 (5 bases). Deletions cut 4 bases from V and 3 bases from J, with 28 bases between. Germline CDR1 LGHNA, CDR2 YNFKEQ. CDR3 length: 19 amino acids. This chain's CDR3 is CASSPSDRLGQALFYEQYF. The CDR3 region has the DNA TGTGCCAGCAGCCCATCCGACCGGTTGGGGCAGGCTCTTTTCTACGAGCAGTACTTC.

Only a few counts were recorded for this clonotype. CDR3 coding DNA: TGTGCCAGCAGTCGCGGGTGGGGCTCACCCCTCCACTTT. It translates to CASSRGWGSPLHF. The V gene is TRBV6-2 or TRBV6-3, the J gene TRBJ1-6; TRBD1 might be the D (5 bases). Germline values: CDR1 MNHEY, CDR2 SVGEGT. The V and J ends lost 5 bases and 10 bases respectively, with 12 bases between them. The CDR3 consists of 13 residues.

The rearrangement uses TRBV20-1 and TRBJ2-4; D might be TRBD1 (6 bases). CDR3 length: 15 residues. The V and J ends lost 1 base and 6 bases respectively, with 16 bases between them. Germline assignment: CDR1 DFQATT and CDR2 SNEGSKA (reference sequence). CDR3 residues: CSARGVGDTLNIQYF. Written as DNA, the CDR3 is TGCAGTGCTAGAGGAGTTGGGGACACTTTAAACATTCAGTACTTC.

This clonotype was counted at least ten times. The CDR3 nucleotides are TGTGCCAGCAGCTCCTGGGACAGGGGTTCCTACGAGCAGTACTTC. Translation: CASSSWDRGSYEQYF. V gene TRBV11-1 combines with J gene TRBJ2-7, with 10 bases that match TRBD1. Trimming cost V 4 bases and J 1 base; bases outside gene matches: 4. The length of the CDR3 is 15 residues. Per the germline V gene, CDR1 is SGHAT and CDR2 is FQDESV (reference sequence).

This clonotype occurred a few times. V usage is TRBV12-3 or TRBV12-4 and J usage is TRBJ1-4, with D maybe TRBD1 (5 bases). V lost 7 bases and J lost 3, with 18 bases in between. This CDR3 is 16 amino acids long. The CDR3 sequence is CASKMGPLGANEKLFF. As DNA, the CDR3 is TGTGCCAGCAAAATGGGCCCGTTGGGGGCTAATGAAAAACTGTTTTTT.

Details on this clonotype: A junction boundary mismatches the germline segment, possibly from a read error. J is TRBJ2-3 and V is TRBV7-9; 11 positions agree with TRBD1. The germline V gene encodes CDR1 SEHNR and CDR2 FQNEAQ (reference sequence). This CDR3 contains 14 residues. CDR3 nucleotides: TGTGCCATCAGCTTAGGACAGGGGGCCGATACGCAGTATTTT. It yields the protein CAISLGQGADTQYF.

There are many counts of this clonotype. The chain combines TRBV4-2 with TRBJ2-7; no definite D call. The CDR3 totals 14 residues. Trimming took 1 base from V and 2 from J, leaving 9 bases between them. The V gene's germline CDR1 is LGHNA and CDR2 YNFKEQ. CDR3: CASSQGMRTYEQYF. The DNA of the CDR3 is TGTGCCAGCAGCCAAGGTATGCGCACCTACGAGCAGTACTTC.

This clonotype was counted ten times or more. In nucleotides, the CDR3 is TGCAGCGCCCGTCCCGGGACTAGGACAGATACGCAGTATTTT. Amino acids: CSARPGTRTDTQYF. The V gene is TRBV29-1, the J gene TRBJ2-3; 8 bases are a match to TRBD2. Germline CDR1 reads SQVTM; CDR2 reads ANQGSEA. The CDR3 loop spans 14 amino acids. Trimming took 7 bases from V and 3 from J; bases not matched to a gene: 9.

This clonotype was observed a few times. The chain carries TRBV7-9 and TRBJ1-1; D possibly corresponds to TRBD1 (6 bases). The CDR3 is made up of 15 amino acids. Germline V gene sequence: CDR1 SEHNR, CDR2 FQNEAQ (reference sequence). V was clipped by 5 bases and J by 3 bases, with 16 bases between them. As DNA, the CDR3 is TGTGCCAGCAGCCTTTCTTCCAGGGGAGACACTGAAGCTTTCTTT. Its protein product is CASSLSSRGDTEAFF.

This clonotype was observed many times. The rearrangement uses TRBV7-2 and TRBJ2-5; the D gene is possibly TRBD2 (5 bases). V shed 3 bases and J shed 1 base, with 12 bases lying between them. The CDR3 totals 15 residues. In germline, CDR1 is SGHTA, CDR2 FQGNSA. Here the CDR3 reads CASSFTPSGQETQYF. The CDR3 region has the DNA TGTGCCAGCAGCTTTACGCCCAGCGGCCAAGAGACCCAGTACTTC.

The table lists this clonotype with a few counts. V usage is TRBV28 and J usage is TRBJ2-3, with TRBD2 matching 10 bases. The CDR3 is made up of 17 amino acids. The V and J ends lost 3 bases and 4 bases, in that order; junction bases with no gene match: 10. Germline V gene data show CDR1 as MDHEN and CDR2 as SYDVKM. In DNA form, the CDR3 reads TGTGCCAGCAGTTTCCTGGGTCTAGCGGGAGTATCAGATACGCAGTATTTT. Its protein is CASSFLGLAGVSDTQYF.

This clonotype was seen at least ten times. This chain joins TRBV29-1 and TRBJ1-2; TRBD1 matches 7 bases. The CDR3 is 14 amino acids. Trimming at V came to 5 bases and at J to 2 bases, leaving 8 bases not matched to a gene. Germline CDR1 SQVTM, CDR2 ANQGSEA. DNA of the CDR3: TGCAGCGTTTATTCAGGGGGTTTAAACTATGGCTACACCTTC. It specifies CSVYSGGLNYGYTF. The full variable domain, its missing parts supplied by reference TRBV29-1 and TRBJ1-2, is SAVISQKPSRDICQRGTSLTIQCQVDSQVTMMFWYRQQPGQSLTLIATANQGSEATYESGFVIDKFPISRPNLTFSTLTVSNMSPEDSSIYLCSVYSGGLNYGYTFGSGTRLTVV.

This clonotype came up many times. The chain has TRBV10-2 and TRBJ1-5; D call uncertain. V gave up 0 bases and J gave up 6 bases, with 3 bases separating them. The CDR3 spans 12 residues. Germline CDR1 and CDR2: WSHSY and SAAADI. CDR3 sequence: CASSESSQPQHF. DNA for the CDR3: TGCGCCAGCAGTGAGTCGAGTCAGCCCCAGCATTTT.

In its sample, this clonotype was seen many times. This chain uses TRBV3-1 with TRBJ1-1, with 9 bases that match TRBD1. Trimming cost V 3 bases and J 13 bases; bases outside gene matches: 9. Germline lookup yields CDR1 LGHDT and CDR2 YNNKEL (reference sequence). The CDR3 is 13 residues long. The DNA for the CDR3 is TGTGCCAGCAGCCATCAGCCGGGACAGGGTGTTTTCTTT. Protein sequence: CASSHQPGQGVFF. The full variable domain, rest sourced from reference TRBV3-1 and TRBJ1-1, is DTAVSQTPKYLVTQMGNDKSIKCEQNLGHDTMYWYKQDSKKFLKIMFSYNNKELIINETVPNRFSPKSPDKAHLNLHINSLELGDSAVYFCASSHQPGQGVFFGQGTRLTVV.

This clonotype showed up many times. This chain uses TRBV10-2 with TRBJ2-5; 7 bases agree with TRBD1. CDR3 size: 13 residues. V lost 5 bases to trimming and J lost 7 bases; unmatched junction nucleotides: 7. CDR1 and CDR2 from the germline V gene are WSHSY and SAAADI. DNA for the CDR3: TGCGCCAGCAGTAGACAGGGACCGGCGACCCAGTACTTC. Encoded protein: CASSRQGPATQYF.

V is TRBV5-1 and J is TRBJ2-3; weak D call: TRBD2 (6 bases). The CDR3 has 15 residues. The ends were cut back, 4 bases at V and 0 bases at J, with 12 bases in the middle. The germline CDR1 and CDR2 sequences are SGHRS and YFSETQ. In DNA, the CDR3 is TGCGCCAGCAGCAGGGACTTTCCTAGCACAGATACGCAGTATTTT. Translated, it gives CASSRDFPSTDTQYF.